Presented here are 21 T cell receptor beta chains from one specimen sequenced in a study of tumor-infiltrating lymphocytes in primary liver carcinoma. Starting material for RNA and DNA co-extraction consisted of about 20-32 mg of unsorted bulk tissue. Constant-region priming of 500 to 550 ng total RNA yielded TCR beta cDNA. TCR beta libraries came from three nested multiplex PCR rounds using slightly modified ARM-PCR. The study ran its first two PCR rounds for nine to ten cycles each, using TRBV1-TRBV30 forward primers and a C-beta reverse primer. TCRdb re-analysed the multiplex PCR reads in MiXCR, keeping a single row per CDR3 protein. The sample consists of some 110,000 distinct CDR3 sequences, 55% to 75% of them appearing once. The sample consisted of liver tumor tissue from sampling region 3. The subset is: tumor region T3, left-lateral pole. The source of these receptors is a woman aged 60-70 years with primary liver carcinoma and hepatitis B virus infection.

About this clonotype itself: As the CDR3 is not closed by the conserved phenylalanine or tryptophan, this likely results from a read error. This sequence joins TRBV12-3 or TRBV12-4 and TRBJ2-7, with 8 bases matching TRBD1. The CDR3 totals 16 residues. The V and J ends lost 3 bases and 4 bases, in that order; junction bases with no gene match: 11. The CDR3 DNA follows: TGTGCCAGCAGTTTTTGGTCAGGGGGCAACTCGTACGAGCAGTACCTC. Its protein is CASSFWSGGNSYEQYL.

Concerning this clonotype itself: A read error is possible here, since a much larger clone lies one base away. The CDR3 does not end in the conserved phenylalanine or tryptophan, so this is likely a read error. V gene TRBV6-5 combines with J gene TRBJ2-1, with D perhaps matching TRBD2 (6 bases). Trimming pared 5 bases from V and 7 bases from J, leaving 15 bases between. This CDR3 has 14 amino acids. Germline assignment: CDR1 MNHEY and CDR2 SVGAGI. For the CDR3, the DNA is TGTGCCAGCAGTCGGGGTAGCGGTTCGAATGAGCAGTTCTTA. Amino acids: CASSRGSGSNEQFL.

CDR3 in DNA: TGCAGCGTTGAATTGATGAGGGGGGCCGTGATGAACACCGGGGAGCTGTTTTTT. This codes for CSVELMRGAVMNTGELFF. The V gene is TRBV29-1, the J gene TRBJ2-2; D may match TRBD1 or TRBD2 (6 bases each). Trimming shortened V by 2 bases and J by 1 base, and 20 bases separated the two germline ends. The CDR3 has 18 residues. CDR1 is SQVTM, CDR2 ANQGSEA, per germline.

A remark on this clonotype: A much larger clone lies a single base off, so this may be a read error. This rearrangement joins TRBV5-6 to TRBJ1-5; TRBD1 might be the D (5 bases). The CDR3 consists of 16 residues. Germline V gives CDR1 SGHDT, CDR2 YYEEEE. Trimming shortened V by 4 bases and J by 2 bases, and 16 bases separated the two germline ends. As DNA, the CDR3 is TGTGCCAGCAGCGAGACGGGGGACGAGGGCAATCAGCCCCAGCATTTT. It translates to CASSETGDEGNQPQHF.

The chain links TRBV28 to TRBJ2-1; D unresolved. The V end was cut by 5 bases, the J end by 9 bases, with 14 bases between. Germline V gene sequence: CDR1 MDHEN, CDR2 SYDVKM. The CDR3 totals 13 residues. CDR3 in amino acids: CASSLRLRSEQFF. CDR3 sequence (DNA): TGTGCCAGCAGTCTTCGGCTAAGGAGTGAGCAGTTCTTC.

As for this clonotype: This may be a read error, as it is one base from a much larger clone. The genes are TRBV7-9 and TRBJ1-2; D gene unclear. The CDR3 length is 14 residues. Germline V gene lookup returns CDR1 SEHNR and CDR2 FQNEAQ (reference sequence). Here the CDR3 DNA reads TGTGCCAGCAGCTTAGAAGTGCCTGGGTATGACTACACCTTC. Its translation: CASSLEVPGYDYTF. Complete variable domain (other parts from reference TRBV7-9 and TRBJ1-2): DTGVSQNPRHKITKRGQNVTFRCDPISEHNRLYWYRQTLGQGPEFLTYFQNEAQLEKSRLLSDRFSAERPKGSFSTLEIQRTEQGDSAMYLCASSLEVPGYDYTFGSGTRLTVV.

With respect to this clonotype: This may be a read error, as it is one base from a much larger clone. V usage is TRBV28 and J usage is TRBJ1-5; the D gene is possibly TRBD1 (6 bases). Germline V lookup: CDR1 MDHEN, CDR2 SYDVKM. The CDR3 runs to 15 residues. The CDR3 loop reads CASSPLERDNQSQHF. In DNA form, the CDR3 reads TGTGCCAGCAGCCCTCTCGAGAGGGACAATCAGTCCCAGCATTTT.

This clonotype was recorded once. An end of the junction does not agree with germline; a read error may underlie this. The J gene is TRBJ2-1, the V gene TRBV7-9; 11 bases align to TRBD2. Germline CDR1 SEHNR, CDR2 FQNEAQ (reference sequence). The CDR3 spans 16 residues. Written as DNA, the CDR3 is TGTGCCAGCAGTTTGGGACTAGCGGAAGTCTACTATGAGCAGTTCTTC. It is translated as CASSLGLAEVYYEQFF.

The table lists this clonotype with many counts. The chain is built from TRBV11-3 and TRBJ2-2; tentatively, D is TRBD1 (6 bases). CDR1 and CDR2 (germline): SGHNT, YENEEA. The CDR3 totals 15 residues. The V end was cut by 4 bases, the J end by 6 bases, with 15 bases between. The CDR3 DNA follows: TGTGCCAGCAGCTCTTACAGGGTTTTAGCCGGGGAGCTGTTTTTT. Translated: CASSSYRVLAGELFF.

The sample holds one count of this clonotype. This is likely a read error, given that the CDR3 carries no conserved phenylalanine or tryptophan at its end. V is TRBV12-3 or TRBV12-4 and J is TRBJ2-7; 9 nucleotides line up with TRBD2. Trimming took 9 bases from V and 4 from J; bases not matched to a gene: 13. The CDR3 is 15 residues long. This CDR3 reads CARSAAGGRSYEQYL. The CDR3 DNA follows: TGTGCCAGAAGCGCCGCGGGAGGGCGGTCGTACGAGCAGTACTTA.

About this clonotype itself: This likely comes from a read error, as the CDR3 has no conserved phenylalanine or tryptophan at its end. V and J are TRBV18 and TRBJ2-3, with TRBD2 matching over 9 bases. Germline loops: CDR1 KGHSH, CDR2 LQKENI. Trimming took 3 bases from V and 4 from J; bases not matched to a gene: 8. This CDR3 spans 16 amino acids. The CDR3: CASSPRLAAAADTQYY. CDR3 nucleotide sequence: TGTGCCAGCTCACCCCGACTAGCGGCGGCGGCAGATACGCAGTATTAT.

This clonotype appeared a few times. One end of the junction varies from germline; a read error may be responsible. V gene TRBV11-2 combines with J gene TRBJ2-7; a possible D gene is TRBD1 (9 bases). Germline-derived CDR1 and CDR2 are SGHAT and FQNNGV. This CDR3 comprises 18 residues. The CDR3 sequence is CVSSGGQGLARLYNEQYF. CDR3 in DNA: TGTGTCAGCAGCGGGGGACAGGGCTTGGCTAGACTTTATAACGAGCAGTACTTC.

In the case of this clonotype: Its ends do not fully match the called genes, so a read error is possible. This chain connects TRBV28 to TRBJ1-1; no definite D call. CDR1 MDHEN and CDR2 SYDVKM come from the germline V gene. The CDR3 covers 14 residues. CDR3 protein: CASLSVQLNTEALF. DNA for the CDR3: TGTGCCAGCCTTTCGGTACAGCTGAACACTGAAGCTTTATTT.

The chain couples TRBV5-1 to TRBJ2-7; D remains ambiguous. Germline lookup yields CDR1 SGHRS and CDR2 YFSETQ. The CDR3 spans 15 residues. V gave up 0 bases and J gave up 1 base, with 11 bases separating them. CDR3 nucleotides: TGCGCCAGCAGCTTGGTCGGTGACCAATCCTACGAGCAGTACTTC. It is translated as CASSLVGDQSYEQYF.

In the case of this clonotype: This CDR3 fails to terminate in the conserved phenylalanine or tryptophan, so it likely reflects a read error. This chain connects TRBV6-6 to TRBJ1-2, with D possibly TRBD1 on 6 matching bases. V dropped 5 bases and J dropped 4 bases, with 11 bases sitting between them. Germline values: CDR1 MNHNY, CDR2 SVGAGI (reference sequence). CDR3 length equals 13 residues. DNA for the CDR3: TGTGCCAGCAGTAACAGGGAAACCTATGGCTACACCTCC. This gives the protein CASSNRETYGYTS.

This clonotype was counted at least ten times. The chain couples TRBV5-5 to TRBJ2-2, with D tentatively TRBD2 (6 bases). Germline CDR1 and CDR2: SGHKS and YYEKEE (reference sequence). The CDR3 has 14 residues. The ends were cut back, 5 bases at V and 3 bases at J, with 11 bases in the middle. CDR3 in DNA: TGTGCCAGCAGTCGGGAGCGGGACACCGGGGAGCTGTTTTTT. It is translated as CASSRERDTGELFF.

This chain uses TRBV5-4 with TRBJ2-7, with 10 bases lining up with TRBD2. The germline V gene has CDR1 SGHNT and CDR2 YYREEE (reference sequence). V lost 8 bases, J lost 4 bases, and 15 bases stayed unmatched. The CDR3 is 16 residues long. The CDR3 DNA reads TGTGCCAGTAGCCCACCGGGTAGCGGGAGGCCGTACGAGCAGTACTTC. The encoded protein is CASSPPGSGRPYEQYF.

Of note for this clonotype: One end of the junction varies from germline; a read error may be responsible. The V and J genes are TRBV11-1 and TRBJ2-7; TRBD1 aligns across 10 bases. Germline V gene sequence: CDR1 SGHAT, CDR2 FQDESV (reference sequence). The CDR3 contains 15 residues. The CDR3 DNA is TGTGTCAGCAGCCCCAGCGGACAGGGGGCCTACGAGCAGTACTTC. Its protein is CVSSPSGQGAYEQYF.

In this sample, this clonotype turned up once. Being one base from a much bigger clone, this may be a read error. No conserved phenylalanine or tryptophan ends this CDR3, so it is likely a read error. The chain links TRBV5-1 to TRBJ1-2; D is perhaps TRBD1 (6 bases). Germline CDR1 and CDR2: SGHRS and YFSETQ. This CDR3 comprises 14 residues. The V end lost 2 bases, the J end lost 5 bases, and 13 bases lay between the germline ends. Written as DNA, the CDR3 is TGCGCCAGCAGCTTTGGGGGCACAGATTATGGCTACACCGTC. Its protein product is CASSFGGTDYGYTV.

On this clonotype: The junction differs from germline at one of its ends, possibly a read error. V usage is TRBV7-3 and J usage is TRBJ1-5; a possible D gene is TRBD1 (5 bases). CDR1 and CDR2 from the germline V gene are SGHTA and FQGTGA. The CDR3 totals 16 residues. The CDR3 spells CANSLGDLGGNQPQHF. The CDR3 DNA is TGTGCCAACAGCTTAGGGGATTTAGGTGGCAATCAGCCCCAGCATTTT.

This clonotype was found once. It may be a read error: a sequence one base away is much more abundant. The genes are TRBV5-6 and TRBJ2-3; no clear D. The germline V gene encodes CDR1 SGHDT and CDR2 YYEEEE. This CDR3 region has 15 residues. CDR3 region: CASSLLMVSTYTQYF. The CDR3 DNA follows: TGTGCCAGCAGCTTGTTAATGGTGAGCACATATACGCAGTATTTT.